This is a list of T cell receptor beta chains from one sample in a study of blood T cell repertoires in COVID-19. The assay was immunoSEQ multiplex PCR, and TCRdb's table has in-frame clones only and misses some. The sample holds a few hundred thousand clones, less than 90% seen once. Sequencing was performed on peripheral blood. Receptor source: a man in his 60s with acute or convalescent COVID-19. Each CDR3 is given with its conserved first and last residue. The D gene is left open where the match is weak. Some rows mark clone size as missing; the rest say once, few, many or name a class of expanded clone.

>TRBJ1-5|.|few|TRBV15
CATSSSQGFQPQHF
TGTGCCACCAGCAGCAGCCAGGGGTTTCAGCCCCAGCATTTT
>TRBJ1-2|TRBD1|.|TRBV5-6
CASSLDRASYGYTF
TGTGCCAGCAGCTTAGACAGGGCTAGCTATGGCTACACCTTC
>TRBJ2-1|TRBD2|.|TRBV6-5
CASSYLGGYNEQFF
TGTGCCAGCAGTTACCTCGGGGGGTACAATGAGCAGTTCTTC
>TRBJ2-3|.|.|TRBV29-1
CSTETSSDTQYF
TGCAGCACGGAGACTAGTTCAGATACGCAGTATTTT
>TRBJ2-7|.|.|TRBV10-3
CATLGEDEQYF
TGTGCCACGTTGGGAGAAGACGAGCAGTACTTC
>TRBJ2-5|TRBD2|.|TRBV10-3
CAIRGTSGEETQYF
TGTGCCATCAGGGGGACTAGCGGGGAAGAGACCCAGTACTTC
>TRBJ1-4|TRBD1|.|TRBV25-1
CASSVRGQGAQTNEKLFF
TGTGCCAGCAGTGTCCGGGGGCAGGGGGCGCAGACTAATGAAAAACTGTTTTTT
>TRBJ1-6|.|.|TRBV27
CASSPRTAYNSPLHF
TGTGCCAGCAGTCCCAGGACAGCCTATAATTCACCCCTCCACTTT
>TRBJ2-5|.|few|TRBV18
CASSRMDQGETQYF
TGTGCCAGCTCACGAATGGATCAGGGGGAGACCCAGTACTTC
>TRBJ1-2|.|.|TRBV11-2
CASSLVGARGSSTF
TGTGCCAGCAGCTTAGTCGGCGCGAGAGGAAGTTCGACCTTC
>TRBJ2-5|.|.|TRBV9
CASSERPDSTETQYF
TGTGCCAGCAGCGAGCGACCGGACAGTACAGAGACCCAGTACTTC
>TRBJ2-3|TRBD2|.|TRBV10-3
CAISGGLAAQTDTQYF
TGTGCCATCAGTGGGGGACTAGCTGCCCAAACAGATACGCAGTATTTT
>TRBJ2-7|TRBD2|.|TRBV29-1
CSVWREESYEQYF
TGCAGCGTTTGGCGGGAGGAGTCCTACGAGCAGTACTTC
>TRBJ2-5|.|.|TRBV30
CAWHRDNQETQYF
TGTGCCTGGCACCGGGACAACCAAGAGACCCAGTACTTC
>TRBJ2-3|TRBD2|.|TRBV9
CASSVETTRGTDTQYF
TGTGCCAGCAGCGTAGAAACGACGCGGGGGACAGATACGCAGTATTTT
>TRBJ2-3|TRBD2|.|TRBV19
CASRTSGPMDTQYF
TGTGCCAGTAGGACTAGCGGACCTATGGATACGCAGTATTTT
>TRBJ1-2|TRBD1|.|TRBV6-5
CASTKGWDRSYGYTF
TGTGCCAGCACTAAAGGTTGGGACAGGTCCTATGGCTACACCTTC
>TRBJ1-1|.|once|TRBV12-3/TRBV12-4
CASSFTGNTEAFF
TGTGCCAGCAGTTTTACAGGGAACACTGAAGCTTTCTTT
>TRBJ2-3|TRBD2|.|TRBV3-1/TRBV3-2
CASSYRGGASTDTQYF
TGTGCCAGCAGCTATCGCGGGGGGGCCAGCACAGATACGCAGTATTTT
>TRBJ1-2|TRBD1|once|TRBV27
CASSSGTGVAYGYTF
TGTGCCAGCAGTTCCGGGACAGGGGTAGCCTATGGCTACACCTTC
>TRBJ2-1|TRBD2|once|TRBV11-2
CASSATSGTGNEQFF
TGTGCCAGCAGTGCCACTAGCGGGACCGGCAATGAGCAGTTCTTC
>TRBJ1-5|TRBD1|.|TRBV6-2/TRBV6-3
CASSSGTATDSNQPQHF
TGTGCCAGCAGTTCTGGGACAGCCACCGATAGCAATCAGCCCCAGCATTTT
>TRBJ2-5|TRBD1|.|TRBV30
CAWMIQGETQYF
TGTGCCTGGATGATACAGGGGGAGACCCAGTACTTC
>TRBJ1-4|TRBD1|once|TRBV5-1
CASSLGTGDEKLFF
TGCGCCAGCAGCTTAGGGACAGGGGATGAAAAACTGTTTTTT
>TRBJ2-1|.|once|TRBV9
CASSEDGGIYNEQFF
TGTGCCAGCAGCGAGGACGGGGGAATCTACAATGAGCAGTTCTTC
>TRBJ2-2|TRBD2|.|TRBV11-2
CASSPGLAGGTGELFF
TGTGCCAGCAGCCCGGGACTAGCGGGGGGTACCGGGGAGCTGTTTTTT
>TRBJ2-1|.|.|TRBV7-9
CASSLGGGHYNEQFF
TGTGCCAGCAGCTTAGGTGGGGGCCACTACAATGAGCAGTTCTTC
>TRBJ2-1|.|.|TRBV6-2/TRBV6-3
CASSVARTAYNEQFF
TGTGCCAGCAGTGTGGCTCGGACAGCCTACAATGAGCAGTTCTTC
>TRBJ1-2|.|.|TRBV27
CASSLGADLNYGYTF
TGTGCCAGCAGTTTAGGGGCAGACTTAAACTATGGCTACACCTTC
>TRBJ2-7|.|.|TRBV11-2
CASSLDQDNYEQYF
TGTGCCAGCAGCTTAGACCAAGACAACTACGAGCAGTACTTC